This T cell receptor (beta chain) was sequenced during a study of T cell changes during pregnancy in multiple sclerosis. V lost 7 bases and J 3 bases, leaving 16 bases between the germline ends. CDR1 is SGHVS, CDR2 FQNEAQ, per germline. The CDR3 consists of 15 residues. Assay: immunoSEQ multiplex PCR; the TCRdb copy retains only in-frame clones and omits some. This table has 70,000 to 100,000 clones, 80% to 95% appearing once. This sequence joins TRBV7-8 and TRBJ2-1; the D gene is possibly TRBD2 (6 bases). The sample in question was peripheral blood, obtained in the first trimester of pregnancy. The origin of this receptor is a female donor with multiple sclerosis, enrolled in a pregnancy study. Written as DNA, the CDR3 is TGTGCCAGCACCGGGAGTACCCAGGACTACAATGAGCAGTTCTTC. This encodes CASTGSTQDYNEQFF.